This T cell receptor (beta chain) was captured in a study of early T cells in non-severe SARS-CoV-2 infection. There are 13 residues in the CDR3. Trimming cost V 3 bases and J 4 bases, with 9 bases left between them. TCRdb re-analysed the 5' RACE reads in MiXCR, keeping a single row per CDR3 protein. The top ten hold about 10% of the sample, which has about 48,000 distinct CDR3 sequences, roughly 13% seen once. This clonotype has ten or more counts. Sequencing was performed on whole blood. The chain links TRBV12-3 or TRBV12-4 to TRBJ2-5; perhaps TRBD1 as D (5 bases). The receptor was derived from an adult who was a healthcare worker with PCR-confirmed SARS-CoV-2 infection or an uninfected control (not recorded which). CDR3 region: CASSFGQGETQYF. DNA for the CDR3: TGTGCCAGCAGTTTTGGGCAGGGAGAGACCCAGTACTTC.